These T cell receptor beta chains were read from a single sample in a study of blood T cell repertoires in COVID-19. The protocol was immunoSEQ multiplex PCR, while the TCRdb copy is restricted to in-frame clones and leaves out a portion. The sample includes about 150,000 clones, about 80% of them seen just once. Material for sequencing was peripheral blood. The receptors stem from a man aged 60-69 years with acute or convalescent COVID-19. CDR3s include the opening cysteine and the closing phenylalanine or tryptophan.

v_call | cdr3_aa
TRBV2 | CASKQNSIYGYTF
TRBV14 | CASRMTGTYEQYF
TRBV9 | CASSAEVSGTDTQYF
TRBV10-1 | CASSEASGGGYGDIQYF
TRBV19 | CASSIISQGRTEAFF
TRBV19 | CASSDRFYGYTF
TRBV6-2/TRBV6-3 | CASSYVPSYGYTF
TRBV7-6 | CASSSRGGGSNTEAFF
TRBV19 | CASSMRSGRGSYNEQFF
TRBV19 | CASSNRLADTQYF
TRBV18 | CASSPGQTIYEQYF
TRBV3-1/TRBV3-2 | CASSTGGWGTEAFF
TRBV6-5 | CASARQGVKTGELFF
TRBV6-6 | CASTMTTGAVGYTF
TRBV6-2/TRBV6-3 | CASSTSYNEQFF
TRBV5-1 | CASSQETGVPTQYF
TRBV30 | CAWSPRDRDRTVNTEAFF
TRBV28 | CASNLRGPGERREQFF
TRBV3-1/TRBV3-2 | CASSQFGGVGTEAFF
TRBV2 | CASSGGTGMGSQYF
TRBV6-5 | CASTSGYAQYF
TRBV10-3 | CAISERGDYGYTF
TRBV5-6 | CASSPRAGPDTQYF
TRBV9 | CASSLRDRENEKLFF
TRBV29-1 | CSAAGQGREKLFF
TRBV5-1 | CASSLPSGSGGELFF
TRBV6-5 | CASRRGGAGGDTQYF
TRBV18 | CASSREAGVPYEQYF
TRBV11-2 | CASSLALAGTDTQYF
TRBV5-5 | CASSFDRGRGEKLFF
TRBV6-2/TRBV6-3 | CASSLNFARTHYEQYF
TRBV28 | CASSFSTGTFEKLFF
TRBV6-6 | CASSQPAPGRGADTQYF
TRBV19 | CASSIGTGRYEQYF
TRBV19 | CASSVTGTGAAYEQYF
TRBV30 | CAWKRLDRAEQYF
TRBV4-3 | CASSQSWGLAGWGYNEQFF
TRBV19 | CASSNVQGGKPTDTQYF
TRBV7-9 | CASSLPSGSGGNEQFF
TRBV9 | CASSLGGRAEQYF
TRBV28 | CASLGGMDFNYGYTF
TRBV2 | CASSRETGVGAFF
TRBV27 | CASSPGLAGVGEQFF
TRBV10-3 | CAISVRTGNDEQFF
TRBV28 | CASSGGGPLQETQYF
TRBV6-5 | CASKGGISYEQYF
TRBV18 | CASSPSRGPSPLHF
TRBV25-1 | CASSELAGPGDEQFF
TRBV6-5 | CASSYSGVRNSPLHF
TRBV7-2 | CASSAPGSEQFF
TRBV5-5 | CASSSRPSGDRDYGYTF